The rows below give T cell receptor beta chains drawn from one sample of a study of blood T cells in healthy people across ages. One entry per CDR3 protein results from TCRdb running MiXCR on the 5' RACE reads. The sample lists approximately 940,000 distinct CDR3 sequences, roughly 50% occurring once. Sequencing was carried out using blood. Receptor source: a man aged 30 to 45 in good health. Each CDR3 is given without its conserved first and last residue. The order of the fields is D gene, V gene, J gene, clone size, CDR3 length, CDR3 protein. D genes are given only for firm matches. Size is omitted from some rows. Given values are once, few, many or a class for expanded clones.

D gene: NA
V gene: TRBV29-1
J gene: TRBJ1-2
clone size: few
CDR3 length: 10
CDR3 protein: SVVTVRGGYT

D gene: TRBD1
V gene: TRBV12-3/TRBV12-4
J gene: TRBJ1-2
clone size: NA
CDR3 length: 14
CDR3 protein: ASSATLGQALYGYT

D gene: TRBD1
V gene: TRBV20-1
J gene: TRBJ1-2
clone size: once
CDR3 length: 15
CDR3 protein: SARLRDRGPANYGYT

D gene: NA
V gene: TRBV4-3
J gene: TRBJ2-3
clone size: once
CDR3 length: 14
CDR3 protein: ASSGQGLLGADTQY

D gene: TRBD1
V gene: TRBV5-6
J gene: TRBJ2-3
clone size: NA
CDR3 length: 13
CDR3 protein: ASSLLGQGVDTQY

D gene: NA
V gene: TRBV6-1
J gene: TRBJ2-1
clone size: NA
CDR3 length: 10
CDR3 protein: ASSDLANEQF

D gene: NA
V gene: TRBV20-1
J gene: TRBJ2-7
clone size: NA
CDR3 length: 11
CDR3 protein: SARFRLTYEQY

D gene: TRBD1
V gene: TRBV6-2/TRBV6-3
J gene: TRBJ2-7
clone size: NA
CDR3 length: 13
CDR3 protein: ASRDPGQGSYERY

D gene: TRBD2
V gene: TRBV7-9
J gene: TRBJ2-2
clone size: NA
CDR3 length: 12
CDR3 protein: ASGLAVKVGELF

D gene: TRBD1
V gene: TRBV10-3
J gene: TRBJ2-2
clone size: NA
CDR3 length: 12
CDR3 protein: AISGGQGHGELF

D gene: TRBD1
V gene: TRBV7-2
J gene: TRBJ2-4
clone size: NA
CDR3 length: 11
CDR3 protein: ASSSSRQGIQY

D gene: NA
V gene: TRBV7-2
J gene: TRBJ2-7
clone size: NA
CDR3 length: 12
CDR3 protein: ASSLQGTSYEQY

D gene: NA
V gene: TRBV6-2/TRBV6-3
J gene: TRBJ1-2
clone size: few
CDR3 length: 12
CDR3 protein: ASSYRAPSGGYT

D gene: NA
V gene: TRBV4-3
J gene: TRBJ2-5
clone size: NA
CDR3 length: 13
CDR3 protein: ASSQGAGRQETQY

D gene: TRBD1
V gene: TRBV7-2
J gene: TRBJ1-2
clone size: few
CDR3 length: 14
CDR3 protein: ASSLNRGGPLYGYT

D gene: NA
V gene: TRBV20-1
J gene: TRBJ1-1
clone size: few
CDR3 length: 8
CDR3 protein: SARVTEAF

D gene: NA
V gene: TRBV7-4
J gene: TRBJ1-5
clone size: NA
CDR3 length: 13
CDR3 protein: ASSPSNWGNQPQH

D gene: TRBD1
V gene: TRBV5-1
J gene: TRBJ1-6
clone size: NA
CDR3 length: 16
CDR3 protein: ASSFSYRGSSYNSPLH

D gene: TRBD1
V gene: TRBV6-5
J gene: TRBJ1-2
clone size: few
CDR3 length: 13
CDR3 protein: ASSRGTAANYGYT

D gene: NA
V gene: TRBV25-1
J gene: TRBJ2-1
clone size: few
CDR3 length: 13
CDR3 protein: ASSETFRGGNEQF

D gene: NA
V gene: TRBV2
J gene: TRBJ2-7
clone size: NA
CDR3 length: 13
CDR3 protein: ASTPLQDSSYEQY

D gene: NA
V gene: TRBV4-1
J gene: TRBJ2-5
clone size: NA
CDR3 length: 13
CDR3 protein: ASSHGTGLQETQY

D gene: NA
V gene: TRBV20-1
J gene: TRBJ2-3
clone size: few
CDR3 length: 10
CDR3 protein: SARKSTDTQY

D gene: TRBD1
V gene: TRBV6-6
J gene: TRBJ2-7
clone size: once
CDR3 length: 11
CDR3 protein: ASSYGTGDEQY

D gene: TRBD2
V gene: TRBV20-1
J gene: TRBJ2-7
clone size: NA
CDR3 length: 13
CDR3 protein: SAWTASGSSYEQY

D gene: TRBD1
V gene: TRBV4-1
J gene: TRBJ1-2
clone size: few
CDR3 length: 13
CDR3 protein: ASSQDLGQGYGYT

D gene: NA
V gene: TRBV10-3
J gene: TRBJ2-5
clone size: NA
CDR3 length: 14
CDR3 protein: AISVWQGQDQETQY

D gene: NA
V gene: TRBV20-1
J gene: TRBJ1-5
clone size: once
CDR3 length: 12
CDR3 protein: SARALMGNQPQH

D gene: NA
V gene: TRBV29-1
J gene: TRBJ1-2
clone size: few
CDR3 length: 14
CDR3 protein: SVLMSGEGFSYGYT

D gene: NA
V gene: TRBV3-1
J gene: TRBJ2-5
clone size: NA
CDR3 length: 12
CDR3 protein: ASSPGRLRETQY

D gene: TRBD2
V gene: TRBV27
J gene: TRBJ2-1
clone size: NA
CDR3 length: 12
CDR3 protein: ASSFSSSGVGQF

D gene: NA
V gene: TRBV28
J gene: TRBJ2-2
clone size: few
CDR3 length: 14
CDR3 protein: ASRQGRLLNTGELF

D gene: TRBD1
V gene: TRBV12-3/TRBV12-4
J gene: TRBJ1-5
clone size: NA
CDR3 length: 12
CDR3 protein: ASRPGTDNQPQH

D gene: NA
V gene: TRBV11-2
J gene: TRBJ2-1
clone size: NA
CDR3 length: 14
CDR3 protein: ASSLLESNSYNEQF

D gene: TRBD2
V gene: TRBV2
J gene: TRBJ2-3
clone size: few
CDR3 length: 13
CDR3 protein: ASSERLAGTDTQY

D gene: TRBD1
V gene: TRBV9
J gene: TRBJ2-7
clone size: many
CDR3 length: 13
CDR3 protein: ASSVAGQDSYEQY

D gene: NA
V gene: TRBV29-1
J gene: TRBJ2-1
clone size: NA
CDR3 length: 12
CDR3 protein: SVPPGLYGRAQF

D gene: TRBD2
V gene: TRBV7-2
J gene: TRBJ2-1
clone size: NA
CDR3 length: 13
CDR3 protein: TSSLGASGGDEQF

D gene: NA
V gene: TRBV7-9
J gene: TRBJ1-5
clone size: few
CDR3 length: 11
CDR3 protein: ASSLSEGEPQH

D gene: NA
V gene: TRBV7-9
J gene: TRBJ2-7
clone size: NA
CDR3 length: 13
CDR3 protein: ASSLVTGTSYEQY

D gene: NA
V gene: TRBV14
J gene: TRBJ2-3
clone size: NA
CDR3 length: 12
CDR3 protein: TSSQVLGGRTQY

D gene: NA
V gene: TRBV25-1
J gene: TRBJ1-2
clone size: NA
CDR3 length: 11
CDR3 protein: ASSDHLCYGYT

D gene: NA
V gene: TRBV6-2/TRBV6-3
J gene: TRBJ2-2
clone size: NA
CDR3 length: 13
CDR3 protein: ASTHMRDENRELF

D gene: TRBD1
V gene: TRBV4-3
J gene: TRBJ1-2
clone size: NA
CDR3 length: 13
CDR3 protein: ASSQEFGQGQGYT

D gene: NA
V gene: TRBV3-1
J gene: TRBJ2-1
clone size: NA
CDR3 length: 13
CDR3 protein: ASSQGWGAFDEQF

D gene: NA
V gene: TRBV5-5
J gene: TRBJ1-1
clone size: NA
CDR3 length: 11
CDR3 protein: ASSALDGGIAF

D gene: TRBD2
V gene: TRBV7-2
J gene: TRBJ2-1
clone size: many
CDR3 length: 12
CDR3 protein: ASSLRGGNNEQF

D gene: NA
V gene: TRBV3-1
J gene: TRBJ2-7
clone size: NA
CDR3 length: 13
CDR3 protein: ASSQRLTAGSEQY

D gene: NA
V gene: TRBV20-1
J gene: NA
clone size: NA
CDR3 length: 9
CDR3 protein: SAIRGYEQY

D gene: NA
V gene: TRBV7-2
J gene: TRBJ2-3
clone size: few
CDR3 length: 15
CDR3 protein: ASSLVKPGVSTDTQY

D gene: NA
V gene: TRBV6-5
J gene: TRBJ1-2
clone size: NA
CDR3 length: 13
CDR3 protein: ASSYGSAANYSYT